This T cell receptor beta chain emerged from a study of cytomegalovirus exposure and HLA in healthy donors. At the level of the study: Out of roughly 200 million T cells, an earlier analysis found around 120 million unique TCR beta sequences in total. Study-wide results and limits: V- and J-gene trimming in TCR beta was tied to a missense DCLRE1C variant by an analysis performed later. Prior analysis indicated that the majority of TCR beta V segments exhibited productivity approximately 90% or approximately 30% of the time.

Germline V lookup: CDR1 SGHRS, CDR2 YFSETQ. The CDR3 has 15 amino acids. Trimming shortened V by 0 bases and J by 3 bases, and 12 bases separated the two germline ends. This clone was counted between two and nine times. Its antigen remains unknown. The PCR used 60 Vbeta and 13 Jbeta primers. The protocol was immunoSEQ multiplex PCR, while the TCRdb copy is restricted to in-frame clones and leaves out a portion. The data hold 210,000 or so clones, with 85% observed a single time. Likely unrecorded immune exposures existed in these nominally healthy donors. V and J are TRBV5-1 and TRBJ1-1, with D uncertain. Sequenced input: PBMCs. The receptor was isolated from a girl aged 2 to 9 in good health and CMV-seronegative. CDR3 nucleotides: TGCGCCAGCAGCTTGGAGTGGTTAGTAGACACTGAAGCTTTCTTT. This gives the protein CASSLEWLVDTEAFF. Full variable domain (remainder filled in from reference TRBV5-1 and TRBJ1-1): KAGVTQTPRYLIKTRGQQVTLSCSPISGHRSVSWYQQTPGQGLQFLFEYFSETQRNKGNFPGRFSGRQFSNSRSEMNVSTLELGDSALYLCASSLEWLVDTEAFFGQGTRLTVV.